This T cell receptor (beta chain) was captured by sequencing in a study of T cell responses to AZD1222 COVID-19 vaccine. Profiling relied on immunoSEQ multiplex PCR, and the TCRdb table lists in-frame clones only, not all of them. The table lists about 190,000 clones, 75% to 90% of them singletons. The germline V and J ends were trimmed by 3 bases and 3 bases, with 13 bases remaining between them. The CDR3 spans 14 residues. Per germline, CDR1 SGHNT and CDR2 YYREEE (reference sequence). The sequences come from peripheral blood, collected on day 0 of AZD1222 vaccination. This TCR derives from an adult in good health. This chain uses TRBV5-4 with TRBJ2-7; no definite D call. The CDR3 bases are TGTGCCAGCAGCTATACGCCAACGATCTACGAGCAGTACTTC. Translation: CASSYTPTIYEQYF.